The 8 T cell receptor beta chains reported below all come from one sample, sequenced in a study of blood T cell repertoires in COVID-19. Repertoires were generated with immunoSEQ multiplex PCR, while TCRdb's copy carries only in-frame clones and drops some. The table shows about 70,000 clones, with under 85% occurring only once. The sample comprised peripheral blood. These receptor sequences come from a human donor in a cohort sampled during active COVID-19.

The rearrangement links TRBV5-4 to TRBJ1-1; 7 nucleotides line up with TRBD1. V gave up 4 bases and J gave up 4 bases; unmatched junction bases: 10. The germline V gene has CDR1 SGHNT and CDR2 YYREEE (reference sequence). This CDR3 contains 15 residues. The DNA for the CDR3 is TGTGCCAGCAGCCCTCGACAGGGAGGCGCCACTGAAGCTTTCTTT. This sequence encodes CASSPRQGGATEAFF. Based on the CDR3 plus reference TRBV5-4 and TRBJ1-1, the full variable domain is ETGVTQSPTHLIKTRGQQVTLRCSSQSGHNTVSWYQQALGQGPQFIFQYYREEENGRGNFPPRFSGLQFPNYSSELNVNALELDDSALYLCASSPRQGGATEAFFGQGTRLTVV.

The chain is built from TRBV5-1 and TRBJ1-5, with D tentatively TRBD1 (5 bases). The CDR3 contains 15 residues. Trimming removed 3 bases at V and 2 bases at J, with 12 bases between. Germline values: CDR1 SGHRS, CDR2 YFSETQ. In DNA, the CDR3 is TGCGCCAGCAGCTCCGTTGGGGGGGGCAATCAGCCCCAGCATTTT. It translates to CASSSVGGGNQPQHF.

The chain recombines TRBV9 with TRBJ2-3; D unclear. The CDR3 is 15 residues long. The germline V and J ends were trimmed by 3 bases and 0 bases, with 11 bases remaining between them. The germline gives CDR1 SGDLS, CDR2 YYNGEE. In DNA form, the CDR3 reads TGTGCCAGCAGCGGTCATACTACTAGCACAGATACGCAGTATTTT. Amino acid sequence: CASSGHTTSTDTQYF.

V is TRBV6-2 or TRBV6-3 and J is TRBJ2-7, with a possible D match to TRBD2 (6 bases). The V gene's germline CDR1 is MNHEY and CDR2 SVGEGT. The V and J ends lost 0 bases and 0 bases respectively, with 12 bases between them. This CDR3 has 16 residues. DNA of the CDR3: TGTGCCAGCAGTTACTCCTTAGCGGCTAGCTCCTACGAGCAGTACTTC. This sequence encodes CASSYSLAASSYEQYF.

The sample holds a few counts of this clone. The rearrangement uses TRBV6-6 and TRBJ2-1, with a tentative D call TRBD2 (6 bases). There are 12 residues in the CDR3. V shed 6 bases and J shed 8 bases, with 11 bases lying between them. CDR1 is MNHNY, CDR2 SVGAGI, per germline (reference sequence). CDR3 amino acids: CASSRGGDEQFF. The CDR3 coding sequence is TGTGCCAGCAGCCGCGGCGGGGATGAGCAGTTCTTC.

The chain has TRBV19 and TRBJ2-1, with TRBD1 matching 10 bases. V was clipped by 9 bases and J by 8 bases; unmatched bases: 7. The germline V gene has CDR1 LNHDA and CDR2 SQIVND (reference sequence). The CDR3 loop spans 13 amino acids. CDR3 DNA: TGTGCCAGATGGTTTGACAGGGGGCATGAGCAGTTCTTC. This translates into CARWFDRGHEQFF.

The chain links TRBV4-3 to TRBJ2-1, with D possibly being TRBD2 (6 bases). The CDR3 sequence is 16 residues long. CDR1 and CDR2 from the germline V gene are LGHNA and YSLEER. V lost 0 bases, J lost 3 bases, and 12 bases lay in between. CDR3 coding DNA: TGCGCCAGCAGCCAAGAAACGGGACTTATCTACAATGAGCAGTTCTTC. Its translation: CASSQETGLIYNEQFF.

The rearrangement uses TRBV6-5 and TRBJ1-4; possible D gene TRBD1, 5 bases. The ends were cut back, 4 bases at V and 3 bases at J, with 15 bases in the middle. Germline loops: CDR1 MNHEY, CDR2 SVGAGI. This CDR3 has 16 amino acids. CDR3 nucleotides: TGTGCCAGCAGTTCCCTCTCGACAGCACCTAATGAAAAACTGTTTTTT. Translated: CASSSLSTAPNEKLFF.